A single count supports the clone carrying this TCR beta chain. The sample comes from a study of CD8+ T cells in alopecia areata. Germline-derived CDR1 and CDR2 are SGHRS and YFSETQ. This CDR3 spans 18 amino acids. The V end lost 4 bases, the J end lost 5 bases, and 24 bases lay between the germline ends. cDNA serving as the sequencing template came from extracted, reverse transcribed RNA. Using immunoSEQ multiplex PCR, the repertoire was profiled, and TCRdb retains in-frame clones only, with some absent. The table has 100,000 to 150,000 clones, approximately 53% seen once. The material was CD4+ T cells sorted from blood, obtained at week 0. The gene calls are TRBV5-1 and TRBJ1-4; D might be TRBD1 (5 bases). The receptor comes from a human donor with alopecia areata. The CDR3 coding sequence is TGCGCCAGCAGCCCCCGCATCTCTACCGGGACGGGAAATGAAAAACTGTTTTTT. Encoded protein: CASSPRISTGTGNEKLFF.